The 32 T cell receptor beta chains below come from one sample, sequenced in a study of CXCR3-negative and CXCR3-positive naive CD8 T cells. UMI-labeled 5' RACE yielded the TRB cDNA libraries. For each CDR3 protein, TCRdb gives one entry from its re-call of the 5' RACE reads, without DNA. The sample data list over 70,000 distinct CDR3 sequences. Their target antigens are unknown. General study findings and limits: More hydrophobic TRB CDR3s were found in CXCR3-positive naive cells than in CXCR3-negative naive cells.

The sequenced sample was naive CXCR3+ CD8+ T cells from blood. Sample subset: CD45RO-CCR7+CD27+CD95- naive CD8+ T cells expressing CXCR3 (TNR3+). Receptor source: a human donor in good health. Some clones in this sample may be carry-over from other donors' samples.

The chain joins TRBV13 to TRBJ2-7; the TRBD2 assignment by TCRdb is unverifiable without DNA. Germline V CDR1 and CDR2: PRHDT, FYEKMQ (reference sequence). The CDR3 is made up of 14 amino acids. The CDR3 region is CASSLLLAGGWQYF.

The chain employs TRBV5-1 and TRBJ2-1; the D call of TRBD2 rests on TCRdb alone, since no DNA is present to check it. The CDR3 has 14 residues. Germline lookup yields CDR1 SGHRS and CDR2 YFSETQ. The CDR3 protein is CASSLYSGLAFLFF.

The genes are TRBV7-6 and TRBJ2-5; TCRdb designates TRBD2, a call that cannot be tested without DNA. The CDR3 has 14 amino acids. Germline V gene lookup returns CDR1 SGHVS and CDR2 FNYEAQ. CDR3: CASSFLSGQETQYF.

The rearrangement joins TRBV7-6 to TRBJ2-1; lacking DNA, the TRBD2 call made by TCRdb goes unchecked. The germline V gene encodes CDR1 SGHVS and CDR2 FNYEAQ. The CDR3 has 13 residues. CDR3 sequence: CASSPASADSGFF.

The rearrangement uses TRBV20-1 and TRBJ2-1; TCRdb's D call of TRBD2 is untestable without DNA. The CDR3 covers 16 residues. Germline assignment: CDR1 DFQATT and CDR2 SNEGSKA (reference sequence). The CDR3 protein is CSATGTRVTVVNEQFF.

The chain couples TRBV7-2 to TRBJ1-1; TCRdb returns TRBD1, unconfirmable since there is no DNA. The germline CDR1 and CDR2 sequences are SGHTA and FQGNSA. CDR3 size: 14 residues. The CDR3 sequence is CASSRRGQGREAFF.

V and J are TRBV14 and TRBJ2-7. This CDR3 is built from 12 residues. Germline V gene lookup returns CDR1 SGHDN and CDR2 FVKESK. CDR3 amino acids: CASSQEKREQYF.

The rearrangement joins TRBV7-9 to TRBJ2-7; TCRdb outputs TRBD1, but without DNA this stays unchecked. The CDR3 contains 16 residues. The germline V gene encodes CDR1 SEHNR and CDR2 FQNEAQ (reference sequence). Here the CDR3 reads CASSLPEGTGTYEQYF.

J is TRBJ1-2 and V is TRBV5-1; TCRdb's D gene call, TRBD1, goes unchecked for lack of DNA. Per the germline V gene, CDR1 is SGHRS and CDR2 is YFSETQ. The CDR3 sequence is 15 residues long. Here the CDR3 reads CASSFEDKANYGYTF.

Here the CDR3 reads CASSPEGQGASQRYTGELFF. The gene calls are TRBV5-6 and TRBJ2-2; lacking DNA, the TRBD1 call made by TCRdb goes unchecked. Looked up from germline, CDR1 is SGHDT and CDR2 is YYEEEE. The CDR3 consists of 20 residues.

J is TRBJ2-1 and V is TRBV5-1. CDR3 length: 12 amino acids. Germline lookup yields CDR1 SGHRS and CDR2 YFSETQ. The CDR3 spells CASSSLWDEQFF.

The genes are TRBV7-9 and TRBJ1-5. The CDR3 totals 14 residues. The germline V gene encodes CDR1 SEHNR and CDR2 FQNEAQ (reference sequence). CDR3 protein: CASSLVARDQPQHF. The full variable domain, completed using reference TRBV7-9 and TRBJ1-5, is DTGVSQNPRHKITKRGQNVTFRCDPISEHNRLYWYRQTLGQGPEFLTYFQNEAQLEKSRLLSDRFSAERPKGSFSTLEIQRTEQGDSAMYLCASSLVARDQPQHFGDGTRLSIL.

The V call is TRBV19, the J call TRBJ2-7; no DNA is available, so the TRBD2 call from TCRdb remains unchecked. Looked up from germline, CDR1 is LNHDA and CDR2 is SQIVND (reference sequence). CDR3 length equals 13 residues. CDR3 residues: CASSVPGSGLLYF.

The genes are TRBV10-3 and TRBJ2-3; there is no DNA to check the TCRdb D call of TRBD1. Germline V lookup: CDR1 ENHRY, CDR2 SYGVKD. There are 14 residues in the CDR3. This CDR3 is CAISEQRATDTQYF.

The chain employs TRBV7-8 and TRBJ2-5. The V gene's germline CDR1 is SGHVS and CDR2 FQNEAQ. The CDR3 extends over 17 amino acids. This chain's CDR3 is CASSLHLVALYQETQYF.

CDR3 in amino acids: CSVAPFRDPRTEAFF. The rearrangement joins TRBV29-1 to TRBJ1-1; TCRdb gives TRBD1 as the D gene, but with no DNA this cannot be confirmed. The CDR3 spans 15 residues. Looked up from germline, CDR1 is SQVTM and CDR2 is ANQGSEA.

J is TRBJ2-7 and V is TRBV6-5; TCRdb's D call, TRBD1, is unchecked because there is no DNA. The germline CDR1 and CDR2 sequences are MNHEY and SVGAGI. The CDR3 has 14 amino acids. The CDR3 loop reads CASSYRGSMGEQYF.

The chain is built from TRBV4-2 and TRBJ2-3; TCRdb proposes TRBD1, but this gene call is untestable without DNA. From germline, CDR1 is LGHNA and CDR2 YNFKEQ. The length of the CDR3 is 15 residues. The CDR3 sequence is CASSQAQGDTDTQYF.

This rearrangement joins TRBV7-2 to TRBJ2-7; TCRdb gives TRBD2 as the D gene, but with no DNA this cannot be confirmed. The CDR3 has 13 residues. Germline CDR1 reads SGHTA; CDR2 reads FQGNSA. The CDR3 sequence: CASRLGGGREQYF. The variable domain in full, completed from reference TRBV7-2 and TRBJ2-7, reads GAGVSQSPSNKVTEKGKDVELRCDPISGHTALYWYRQSLGQGLEFLIYFQGNSAPDKSGLPSDRFSAERTGGSVSTLTIQRTQQEDSAVYLCASRLGGGREQYFGPGTRLTVT.

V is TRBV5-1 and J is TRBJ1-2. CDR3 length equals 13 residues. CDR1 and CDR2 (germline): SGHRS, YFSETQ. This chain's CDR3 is CASSFGSYAGYTF.

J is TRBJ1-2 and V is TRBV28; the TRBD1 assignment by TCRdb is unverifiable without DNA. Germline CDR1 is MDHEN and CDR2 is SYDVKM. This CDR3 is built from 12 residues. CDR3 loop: CATDGGYYGYTF.

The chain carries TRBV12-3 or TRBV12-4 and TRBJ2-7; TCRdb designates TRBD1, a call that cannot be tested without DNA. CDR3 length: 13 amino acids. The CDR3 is CASSQGQGYEQYF.

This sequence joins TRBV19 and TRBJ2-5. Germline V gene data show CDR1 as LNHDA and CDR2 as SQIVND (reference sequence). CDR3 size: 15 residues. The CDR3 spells CASSIGSGYQETQYF.

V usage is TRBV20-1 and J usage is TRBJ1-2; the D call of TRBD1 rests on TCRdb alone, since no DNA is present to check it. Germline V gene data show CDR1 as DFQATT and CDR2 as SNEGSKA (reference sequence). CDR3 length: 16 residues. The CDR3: CSARRHGTHAGDGYTF.

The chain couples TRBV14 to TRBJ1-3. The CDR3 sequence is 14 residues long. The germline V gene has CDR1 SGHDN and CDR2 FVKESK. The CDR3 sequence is CASALPDSGNTIYF. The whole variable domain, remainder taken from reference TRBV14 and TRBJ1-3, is EAGVTQFPSHSVIEKGQTVTLRCDPISGHDNLYWYRRVMGKEIKFLLHFVKESKQDESGMPNNRFLAERTGGTYSTLKVQPAELEDSGVYFCASALPDSGNTIYFGEGSWLTVV.

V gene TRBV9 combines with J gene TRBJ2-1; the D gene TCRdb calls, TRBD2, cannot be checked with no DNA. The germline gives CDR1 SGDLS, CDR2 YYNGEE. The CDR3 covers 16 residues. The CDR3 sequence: CASSVDGLAELNEQFF.

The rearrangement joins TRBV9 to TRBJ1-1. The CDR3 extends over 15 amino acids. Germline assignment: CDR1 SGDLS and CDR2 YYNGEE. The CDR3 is CASSVGGNLNTEAFF.

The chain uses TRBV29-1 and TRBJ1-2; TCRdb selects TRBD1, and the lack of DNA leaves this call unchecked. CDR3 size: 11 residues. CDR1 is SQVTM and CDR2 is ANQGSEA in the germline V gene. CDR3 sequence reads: CSVESGDGYTF. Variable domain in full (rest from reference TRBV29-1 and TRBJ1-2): SAVISQKPSRDICQRGTSLTIQCQVDSQVTMMFWYRQQPGQSLTLIATANQGSEATYESGFVIDKFPISRPNLTFSTLTVSNMSPEDSSIYLCSVESGDGYTFGSGTRLTVV.

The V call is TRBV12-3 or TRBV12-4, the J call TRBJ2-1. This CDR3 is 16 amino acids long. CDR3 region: CASSLVYRGPYNEQFF.

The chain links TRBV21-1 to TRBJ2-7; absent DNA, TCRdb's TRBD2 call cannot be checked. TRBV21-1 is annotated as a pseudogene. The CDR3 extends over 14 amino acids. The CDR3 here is CASSGGEEFDEQYF.

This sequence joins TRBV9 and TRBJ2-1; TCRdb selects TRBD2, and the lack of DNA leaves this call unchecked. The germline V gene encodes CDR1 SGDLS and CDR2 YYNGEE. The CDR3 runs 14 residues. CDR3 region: CASSASGRDNEQFF.

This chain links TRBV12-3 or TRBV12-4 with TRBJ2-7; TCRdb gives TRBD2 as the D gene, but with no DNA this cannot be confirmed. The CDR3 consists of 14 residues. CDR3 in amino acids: CASSLTSGIYEQYF.